The 16 T cell receptor beta chains presented below share a single source sample, sequenced in a study of T cell responses to AZD1222 COVID-19 vaccine. TCRdb's table, derived via immunoSEQ multiplex PCR, lists solely in-frame clones and lacks some. The sample shows some 94,000 clones, approximately 90% of them seen only once. The sequencing here drew on peripheral blood, taken 28 days after the second AZD1222 dose. The source of these receptors is an adult who received the AZD1222 COVID-19 vaccine.

The rearrangement uses TRBV10-1 and TRBJ1-1; D not resolved. The germline gives CDR1 WNHNN, CDR2 SYGVQD (reference sequence). Between the trimmed V and J ends, which lost 0 bases and 1 base, there was a span of 9 bases. The CDR3 consists of 15 residues. CDR3 sequence: CASSESNSPNTEAFF. The CDR3 nucleotides read TGCGCCAGCAGTGAGTCAAATTCCCCGAACACTGAAGCTTTCTTT.

This clone was counted once. This rearrangement joins TRBV5-1 to TRBJ2-7; no clear D. V was shortened by 0 bases and J by 2 bases, with 6 bases between the two germline ends. The CDR3 sequence is 13 residues long. Germline V gives CDR1 SGHRS, CDR2 YFSETQ. In DNA form, the CDR3 reads TGCGCCAGCAGCTTGGAACCCGCCTACGAGCAGTACGTC. This sequence encodes CASSLEPAYEQYV.

The chain employs TRBV27 and TRBJ1-6; D remains ambiguous. V was pared by 5 bases and J by 13 bases, with 15 bases between. The germline gives CDR1 MNHEY, CDR2 SMNVEV (reference sequence). The CDR3 is 13 amino acids. The CDR3 sequence: CASSLTGAAPLHF. The DNA for the CDR3 is TGTGCCAGCAGTCTAACGGGTGCTGCGCCCCTCCACTTT.

The rearrangement links TRBV7-8 to TRBJ2-5, with TRBD1 identical over 10 bases. After removal of 5 bases from V and 4 bases from J, the junction contained 7 bases not matched to a gene. The CDR3 covers 15 residues. The germline gives CDR1 SGHVS, CDR2 FQNEAQ. The CDR3 DNA is TGTGCCAGCAGCCCCCGGGACAGGGGAGGAGAGACCCAGTACTTC. Its protein is CASSPRDRGGETQYF. Using reference TRBV7-8 and TRBJ2-5 for the parts outside the CDR3, the full variable domain is GAGVSQSPRYKVAKRGQDVALRCDPISGHVSLFWYQQALGQGPEFLTYFQNEAQLDKSGLPSDRFFAERPEGSVSTLKIQRTQQEDSAVYLCASSPRDRGGETQYFGPGTRLLVL.

This chain uses TRBV7-9 with TRBJ2-5, with 9 positions matching TRBD1. The CDR3 has 14 residues. V was pared by 6 bases and J by 2 bases, with 4 bases of the junction left unmatched. The germline V gene encodes CDR1 SEHNR and CDR2 FQNEAQ (reference sequence). The CDR3 loop reads CASRLTGGQETQYF. Here the CDR3 DNA reads TGTGCCAGCAGGCTGACAGGGGGTCAAGAGACCCAGTACTTC.

This rearrangement joins TRBV29-1 to TRBJ1-1; unclear D gene. The CDR3 has 12 amino acids. V shed 3 bases and J shed 4 bases, with 9 bases lying between them. Per germline, CDR1 SQVTM and CDR2 ANQGSEA. CDR3 nucleotide sequence: TGCAGCGTTGACCCGGGAGCCACTGAAGCTTTCTTT. This codes for CSVDPGATEAFF.

The chain uses TRBV28 and TRBJ2-7; 11 bases agree with TRBD2. V shed 8 bases, J shed 4 bases, and the junction held 4 bases outside the gene matches. CDR3 length: 13 residues. CDR1 is MDHEN and CDR2 is SYDVKM in the germline V gene. CDR3 coding DNA: TGTGCCAGCGGTAGCGGGGGGGCTTACGAGCAGTACTTC. Translation: CASGSGGAYEQYF.

This clone was recorded only once. The chain combines TRBV7-8 with TRBJ2-3, with no clear D. This CDR3 is built from 17 residues. Germline-derived CDR1 and CDR2 are SGHVS and FQNEAQ. Trimming removed 0 bases from V and 1 base from J, with 14 bases in between. The CDR3 DNA reads TGTGCCAGCAGCTTAGCGCGGTCTGTAGGGCGCACAGATACGCAGTATTTT. It translates to CASSLARSVGRTDTQYF.

This chain joins TRBV6-4 and TRBJ2-7, with a possible D match to TRBD1 (5 bases). This CDR3 is built from 14 residues. Trimming shortened V by 4 bases and J by 0 bases, and 10 bases separated the two germline ends. Germline V gives CDR1 MRHNA, CDR2 SNTAGT. The chain's CDR3 is CASSATGTSYEQYF. In nucleotides, the CDR3 is TGTGCCAGCAGTGCAACAGGTACCTCCTACGAGCAGTACTTC.

This clone has a single count. The gene calls are TRBV10-3 and TRBJ2-7, with TRBD2 as a possible D gene (6 bases). The germline V and J ends were trimmed by 0 bases and 10 bases, with 13 bases remaining between them. Germline V gene lookup returns CDR1 ENHRY and CDR2 SYGVKD. The CDR3 loop spans 13 amino acids. CDR3 in DNA: TGTGCCATCAGTGAGTCCGGAGGGACGGAACAGTACGTC. Translating it yields CAISESGGTEQYV.

The chain is built from TRBV19 and TRBJ1-2; D call uncertain. CDR3 length: 14 amino acids. CDR1 is LNHDA and CDR2 is SQIVND in the germline V gene (reference sequence). V lost 3 bases to trimming and J lost 6 bases, with 14 bases between them. The CDR3 coding sequence is TGTGCCAGTAGTATGGTGTCAGCGGCCCATGGCTACACCTTC. This translates into CASSMVSAAHGYTF. The whole variable domain, filled in from reference TRBV19 and TRBJ1-2, reads DGGITQSPKYLFRKEGQNVTLSCEQNLNHDAMYWYRQDPGQGLRLIYYSQIVNDFQKGDIAEGYSVSREKKESFPLTVTSAQKNPTAFYLCASSMVSAAHGYTFGSGTRLTVV.

V and J are TRBV3-1 (or the pseudogene TRBV3-2) and TRBJ2-3; 11 positions agree with TRBD2. This CDR3 region has 19 residues. V shed 1 base and J 4 bases; nucleotides not matched to a gene: 13. From germline, CDR1 is LGHDT and CDR2 YNNKEL (reference sequence). CDR3 sequence reads: CASSQVGIAGGLSPDTQYF. The CDR3 DNA reads TGTGCCAGCAGCCAAGTCGGGATAGCGGGGGGGCTTTCTCCAGATACGCAGTATTTT.

This sequence joins TRBV7-9 and TRBJ2-7; 8 bases match TRBD2. The CDR3 contains 15 residues. V was clipped by 3 bases and J by 4 bases; unmatched bases: 8. Germline V gene data show CDR1 as SEHNR and CDR2 as FQNEAQ (reference sequence). The DNA for the CDR3 is TGTGCCAGCAGCTTCATGGCTGCGGGGGGATACGAGCAGTACTTC. This gives the protein CASSFMAAGGYEQYF.

The chain links TRBV6-2 or TRBV6-3 to TRBJ2-2; D call uncertain. V was trimmed by 5 bases and J by 4 bases, leaving 14 bases between them. Germline V gives CDR1 MNHEY, CDR2 SVGEGT. This CDR3 is built from 15 residues. The CDR3 is CASSTLAGFTGELFF. CDR3 in DNA: TGTGCCAGCAGTACACTTGCAGGATTCACCGGGGAGCTGTTTTTT.

This sequence joins TRBV15 and TRBJ2-7; D not certain. Germline values: CDR1 LNHNV, CDR2 YYDKDF (reference sequence). CDR3 size: 13 residues. Trimming pared 0 bases from V and 2 bases from J, leaving 5 bases between. Here the CDR3 DNA reads TGTGCCACCAGCAGAGATTTAACCTACGAGCAGTACGTC. Amino acids: CATSRDLTYEQYV.

The rearrangement joins TRBV5-1 to TRBJ2-5; 7 bases are shared with TRBD1. In germline, CDR1 is SGHRS, CDR2 YFSETQ. This CDR3 is 13 amino acids long. The trim removed 0 bases at V and 4 bases at J, leaving 0 bases unmatched. The CDR3 bases are TGCGCCAGCAGCTTGGGACAGGGAGAGACCCAGTACTTC. Protein sequence: CASSLGQGETQYF.